One and the same sample provided the 6 T cell receptor beta chains below, sequenced in a study of T cells in women clearing cervical HPV infection. The repertoire was sequenced with immunoSEQ multiplex PCR; TCRdb's copy has only in-frame clones and lacks some. In total, the table holds 19,000 or so clones. What was sequenced was blood buffy coat. The receptors come from a woman aged 18 to 75 with a cervical HPV16 infection that either progressed to CIN3+ or cleared (not recorded which).

A word on this clone: The CDR3 goes on 3 residues after the read ends, and that part is filled in from the germline J gene. The V and J genes are TRBV5-1 and TRBJ1-6, with D uncertain. Germline V gives CDR1 SGHRS, CDR2 YFSETQ. This CDR3 comprises 15 residues. V was shortened by 0 bases and J by 7 bases, with 11 bases between the two germline ends. This chain's CDR3 is CASSLEYGRNSPLHF. The covered CDR3 bases are TGCGCCAGCAGCTTGGAGTATGGCAGAAATTCACCC.

Comment on this clone: The sequenced fragment ends 3 residues before the CDR3 boundary, so the rest is inferred from the germline J gene. J is TRBJ1-1 and V is TRBV5-5; 9 bases align to TRBD1. The germline V gene encodes CDR1 SGHKS and CDR2 YYEKEE (reference sequence). This CDR3 comprises 12 residues. The sequenced CDR3 bases are TGTGCCAGCAGGTACGACAGGGGGTAC. Translating it yields CASRYDRGY. The complete CDR3 sequence is CASRYDRGYAFF. The full variable domain, its missing parts supplied by reference TRBV5-5 and TRBJ1-1, is DAGVTQSPTHLIKTRGQQVTLRCSPISGHKSVSWYQQVLGQGPQFIFQYYEKEERGRGNFPDRFSARQFPNYSSELNVNALLLGDSALYLCASRYDRGYAFFGQGTRLTVV.

As for this clone: The observed sequence ends 3 residues before the CDR3 terminus, with the missing tail filled in from the germline J gene. V is TRBV20-1 and J is TRBJ1-3; D call uncertain. Germline values: CDR1 DFQATT, CDR2 SNEGSKA (reference sequence). The V and J ends lost 0 bases and 0 bases respectively, with 9 bases between them. The CDR3 is 15 amino acids. The CDR3 is CSAREGPLSGNTIYF. The CDR3 DNA, read in part, is TGCAGTGCTAGAGAAGGTCCGCTCTCTGGAAACACC.

For this clone: The CDR3 extends 3 residues past the end of the read, so its final part is completed from the germline J gene. The chain combines TRBV20-1 with TRBJ2-3, with 9 nucleotides matching TRBD2. The CDR3 spans 18 residues. V shed 3 bases and J 0 bases; nucleotides not matched to a gene: 13. Looked up from germline, CDR1 is DFQATT and CDR2 is SNEGSKA (reference sequence). The covered CDR3 bases are TGCAGTGCTAGGTTTGCGCGGGGGGGCCTTTTGAGCACAGATACG. It specifies CSARFARGGLLSTDT. In full, the CDR3 is CSARFARGGLLSTDTQYF.

Note on this clone: Sequencing ends 3 residues short of the CDR3 end; the germline J gene provides the rest. The rearrangement joins TRBV20-1 to TRBJ2-1; 9 bases map to TRBD1. Per germline, CDR1 DFQATT and CDR2 SNEGSKA (reference sequence). Trimming removed 0 bases from V and 8 bases from J; junction bases left unmatched: 8. CDR3 length: 15 residues. This CDR3 is CSARDGGQGRDEQFF. The part of the CDR3 DNA that was read is TGCAGTGCTAGAGATGGGGGACAGGGACGAGATGAG.

Comment on this clone: The CDR3 end is not reached by the read, which stops 3 residues before it; the germline J gene fills it in. V is TRBV5-6 and J is TRBJ1-2; TRBD1 agrees at 9 bases. After removal of 4 bases from V and 7 bases from J, the junction contained 5 bases not matched to a gene. Germline V gene data show CDR1 as SGHDT and CDR2 as YYEEEE. The length of the CDR3 is 13 residues. CDR3 region: CASSHGTGSGYTF. The sequenced CDR3 bases are TGTGCCAGCAGCCACGGGACAGGGAGTGGC.